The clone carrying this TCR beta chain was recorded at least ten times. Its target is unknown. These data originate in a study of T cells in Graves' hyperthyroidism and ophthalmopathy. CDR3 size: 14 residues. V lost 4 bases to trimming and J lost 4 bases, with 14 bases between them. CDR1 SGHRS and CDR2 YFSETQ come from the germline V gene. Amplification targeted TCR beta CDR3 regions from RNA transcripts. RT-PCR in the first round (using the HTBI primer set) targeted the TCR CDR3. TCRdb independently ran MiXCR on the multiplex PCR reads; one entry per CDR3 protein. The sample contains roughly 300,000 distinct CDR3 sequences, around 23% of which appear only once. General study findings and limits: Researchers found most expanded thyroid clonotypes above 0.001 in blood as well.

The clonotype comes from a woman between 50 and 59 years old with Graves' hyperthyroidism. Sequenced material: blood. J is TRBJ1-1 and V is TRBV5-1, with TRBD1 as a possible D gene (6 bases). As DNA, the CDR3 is TGCGCCAGCAGCCAGAGAGAGGGGGGCACTGAAGCTTTCTTT. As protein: CASSQREGGTEAFF. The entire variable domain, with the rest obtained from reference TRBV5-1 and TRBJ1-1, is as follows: KAGVTQTPRYLIKTRGQQVTLSCSPISGHRSVSWYQQTPGQGLQFLFEYFSETQRNKGNFPGRFSGRQFSNSRSEMNVSTLELGDSALYLCASSQREGGTEAFFGQGTRLTVV.